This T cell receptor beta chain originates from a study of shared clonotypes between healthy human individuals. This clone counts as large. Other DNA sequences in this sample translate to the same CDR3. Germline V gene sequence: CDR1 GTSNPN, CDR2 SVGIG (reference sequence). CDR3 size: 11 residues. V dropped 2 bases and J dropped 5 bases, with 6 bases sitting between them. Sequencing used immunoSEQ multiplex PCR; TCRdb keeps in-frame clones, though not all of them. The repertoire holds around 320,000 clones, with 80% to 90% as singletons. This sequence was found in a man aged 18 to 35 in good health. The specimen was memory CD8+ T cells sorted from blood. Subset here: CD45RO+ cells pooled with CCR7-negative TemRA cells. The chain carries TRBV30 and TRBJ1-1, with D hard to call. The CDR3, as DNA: TGTGCCTGGAGTCCAGGAACTGAAGCTTTCTTT. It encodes CAWSPGTEAFF. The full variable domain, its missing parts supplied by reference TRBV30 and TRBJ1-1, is SQTIHQWPATLVQPVGSPLSLECTVEGTSNPNLYWYRQAAGRGLQLLFYSVGIGQISSEVPQNLSASRPQDRQFILSSKKLLLSDSGFYLCAWSPGTEAFFGQGTRLTVV.